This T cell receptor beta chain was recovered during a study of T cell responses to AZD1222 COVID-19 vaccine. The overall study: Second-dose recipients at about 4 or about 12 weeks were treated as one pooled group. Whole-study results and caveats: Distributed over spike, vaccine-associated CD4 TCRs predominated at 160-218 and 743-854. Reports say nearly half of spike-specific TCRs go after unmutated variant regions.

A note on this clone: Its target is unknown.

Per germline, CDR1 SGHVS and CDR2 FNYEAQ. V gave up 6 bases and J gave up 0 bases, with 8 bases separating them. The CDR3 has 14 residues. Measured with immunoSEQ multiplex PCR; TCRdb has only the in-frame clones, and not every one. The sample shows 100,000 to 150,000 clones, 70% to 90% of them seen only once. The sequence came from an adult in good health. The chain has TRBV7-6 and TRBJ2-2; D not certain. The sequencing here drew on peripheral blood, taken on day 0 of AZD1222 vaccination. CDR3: CASRETANTGELFF. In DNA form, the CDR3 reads TGTGCCAGCAGGGAAACAGCGAACACCGGGGAGCTGTTTTTT.